This record looks at one T cell receptor (beta chain) sequence and its context. Compared with germline, one end of the junction differs, possibly owing to a read error. PCR was performed a second time for about 7 to 12 cycles using a sample-barcoded 5' primer and a J-beta primer mix. One entry per CDR3 protein results from TCRdb running MiXCR on the 5' RACE reads. The data contain some 700,000 distinct CDR3 sequences, 40% to 45% of them singletons. This CDR3 has 16 residues. Germline CDR1 MNHEY, CDR2 SMNVEV (reference sequence). The data were obtained in a study of blood T cells in healthy people across ages. Each donor gave approximately 9.5 milliliters of peripheral blood. A minimum of 6 micrograms of total RNA was extracted per sample.

This chain connects TRBV27 to TRBJ2-3; 9 nucleotides match TRBD1. The sample consisted of blood. This receptor was obtained from a woman aged 60-75 years in good health. Here the CDR3 reads CAGSSPGQGFPDTQYF. The CDR3 DNA sequence: TGTGCCGGCAGTTCTCCGGGACAGGGATTCCCAGATACGCAGTATTTT.